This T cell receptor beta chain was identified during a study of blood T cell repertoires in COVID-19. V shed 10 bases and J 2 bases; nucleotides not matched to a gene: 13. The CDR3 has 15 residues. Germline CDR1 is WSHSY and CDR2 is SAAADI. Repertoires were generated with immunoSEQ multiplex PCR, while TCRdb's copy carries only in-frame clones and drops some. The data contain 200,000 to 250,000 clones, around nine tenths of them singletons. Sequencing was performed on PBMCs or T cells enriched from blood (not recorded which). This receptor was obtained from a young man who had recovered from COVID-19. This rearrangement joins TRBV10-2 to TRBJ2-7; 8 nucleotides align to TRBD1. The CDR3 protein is CATEPGQGETYEQYF. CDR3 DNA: TGCGCCACCGAGCCTGGACAGGGTGAGACCTACGAGCAGTACTTC.